Sequencing of this T cell receptor (beta chain) was carried out in a study of CD8 T cells in ankylosing spondylitis. Regarding this clonotype: Relative to the germline gene, one junction end is altered; a read error may explain this.

TCRdb recomputed calls from the 5' RACE reads with MiXCR, one row per CDR3 protein. The sample lists approximately 240,000 distinct CDR3 sequences; 20% to 30% were seen once. Germline V CDR1 and CDR2: LGHNA, YNFKEQ. The CDR3 totals 12 residues. This sequence joins TRBV4-2 and TRBJ2-5; D tentatively fits TRBD1 or TRBD2 (5 bases each). This TCR was recovered from a male donor with ankylosing spondylitis or in good health (not recorded which). Sequencing was done on a sample of blood, either unsorted or a sorted T cell fraction (not recorded which). Here the CDR3 DNA reads TGTGCCAGCAGCCCAAGAGGGGAGACCCAGCACTTC. Its protein is CASSPRGETQHF.